This paragraph reports one T cell receptor (beta chain). A much more abundant neighbour one base away suggests this may be a read error. The CDR3 sequence is 13 residues long. Germline V lookup: CDR1 SEHNR, CDR2 FQNEAQ (reference sequence). MiXCR, run by TCRdb on the RT-PCR reads, gives a single entry per CDR3 protein. The table lists about 960,000 distinct CDR3 sequences, approximately 19% of them singletons. The data originate from a study of patients and donors after allogeneic stem cell transplantation. The chain couples TRBV7-9 to TRBJ2-7, with unresolved D. Sequencing used blood, either unsorted or a sorted T cell fraction (not recorded which). The source of this sequence is a human donor who was either an allogeneic HSCT recipient or a stem cell or donor lymphocyte infusion donor (not recorded which). It is not recorded whose cells these are; they may come from a transplant donor. The chain's CDR3 is CASSLAGSHEQYF. The CDR3 nucleotides are TGTGCCAGCAGCTTAGCGGGCTCCCACGAGCAGTACTTC.